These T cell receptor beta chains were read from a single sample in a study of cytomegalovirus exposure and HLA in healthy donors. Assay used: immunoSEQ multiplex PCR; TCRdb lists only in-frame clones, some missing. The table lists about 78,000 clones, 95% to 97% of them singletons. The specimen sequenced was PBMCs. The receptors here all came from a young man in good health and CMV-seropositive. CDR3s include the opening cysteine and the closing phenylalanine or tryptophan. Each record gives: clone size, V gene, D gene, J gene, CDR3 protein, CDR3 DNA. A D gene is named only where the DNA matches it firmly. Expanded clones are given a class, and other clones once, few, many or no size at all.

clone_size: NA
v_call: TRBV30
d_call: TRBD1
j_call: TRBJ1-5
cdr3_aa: CAWRGQGIGQPQHF
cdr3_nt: TGTGCCTGGAGGGGACAGGGGATCGGTCAGCCCCAGCATTTT

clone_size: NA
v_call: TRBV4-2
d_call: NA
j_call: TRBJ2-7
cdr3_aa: CASSPGSGSYEQYF
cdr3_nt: TGTGCCAGCAGCCCGGGCAGCGGCTCCTACGAGCAGTACTTC

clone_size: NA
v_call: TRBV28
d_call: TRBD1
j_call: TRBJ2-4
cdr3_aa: CASSSGQENIQYF
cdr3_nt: TGTGCCAGCAGTTCTGGACAGGAAAACATTCAGTACTTC

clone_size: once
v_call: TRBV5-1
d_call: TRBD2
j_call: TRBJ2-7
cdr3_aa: CASSSLPQGGRVLEQYF
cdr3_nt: TGCGCCAGCAGCTCTTTACCCCAGGGCGGGAGGGTTCTCGAGCAGTACTTC

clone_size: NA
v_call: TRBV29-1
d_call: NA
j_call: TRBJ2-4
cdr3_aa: CSVKRHGLAKNIQYF
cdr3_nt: TGCAGCGTGAAGCGGCACGGTTTAGCCAAAAACATTCAGTACTTC

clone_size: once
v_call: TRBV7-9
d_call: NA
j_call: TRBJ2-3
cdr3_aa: CASSLGESTDTQYF
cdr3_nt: TGTGCCAGCAGCTTAGGAGAGAGCACAGATACGCAGTATTTT

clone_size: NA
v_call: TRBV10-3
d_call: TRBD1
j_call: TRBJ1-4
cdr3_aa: CAIRDPGRGSEKLFF
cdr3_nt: TGTGCCATCAGGGACCCAGGCAGGGGGAGTGAAAAACTGTTTTTT

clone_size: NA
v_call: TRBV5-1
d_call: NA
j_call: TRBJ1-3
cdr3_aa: CASSSTDTGNTIYF
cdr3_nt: TGCGCCAGCAGCTCCACAGATACTGGAAACACCATATATTTT

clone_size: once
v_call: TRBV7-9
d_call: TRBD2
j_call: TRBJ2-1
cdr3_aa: CASSKTSGEQFF
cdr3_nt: TGTGCCAGCAGCAAGACTAGCGGGGAGCAGTTCTTC

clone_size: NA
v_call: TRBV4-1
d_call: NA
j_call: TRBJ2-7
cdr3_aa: CASSQTRDRGWHHEQYF
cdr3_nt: TGCGCCAGCAGCCAAACTCGAGATCGAGGGTGGCACCACGAGCAGTACTTC

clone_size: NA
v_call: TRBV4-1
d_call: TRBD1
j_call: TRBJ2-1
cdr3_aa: CASSQAGQGAIEQFF
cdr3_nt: TGCGCCAGCAGCCAGGCCGGACAGGGGGCGATTGAGCAGTTCTTC

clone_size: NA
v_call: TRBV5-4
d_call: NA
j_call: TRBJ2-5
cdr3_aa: CASSLYPGETWETQYF
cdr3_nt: TGTGCCAGCAGCTTGTACCCCGGGGAAACTTGGGAGACCCAGTACTTC

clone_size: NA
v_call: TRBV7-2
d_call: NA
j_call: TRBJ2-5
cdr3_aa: CASSFQGQETQYF
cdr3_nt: TGTGCCAGCAGCTTCCAGGGGCAGGAGACCCAGTACTTC

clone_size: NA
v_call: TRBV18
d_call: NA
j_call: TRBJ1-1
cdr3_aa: CASSPGGNTEAFF
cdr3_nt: TGTGCCAGCTCACCGGGGGGGAACACTGAAGCTTTCTTT

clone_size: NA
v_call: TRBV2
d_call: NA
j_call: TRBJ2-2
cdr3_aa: CASSIPQGRAGELFF
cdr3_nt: TGTGCCAGCAGTATCCCTCAAGGGCGGGCCGGGGAGCTGTTTTTT

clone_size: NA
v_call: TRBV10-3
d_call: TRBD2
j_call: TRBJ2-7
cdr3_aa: CAIQAGVTAEQYF
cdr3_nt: TGTGCCATCCAAGCGGGAGTAACCGCCGAGCAGTACTTC

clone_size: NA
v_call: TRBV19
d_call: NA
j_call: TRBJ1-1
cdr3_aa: CASSIPVRNTEAFF
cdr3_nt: TGTGCCAGTAGTATTCCGGTTCGGAACACTGAAGCTTTCTTT

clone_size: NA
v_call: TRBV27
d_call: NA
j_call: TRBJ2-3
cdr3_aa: CASSLGSSGTDTQYF
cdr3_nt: TGTGCCAGCAGTTTAGGGTCTAGCGGCACAGATACGCAGTATTTT

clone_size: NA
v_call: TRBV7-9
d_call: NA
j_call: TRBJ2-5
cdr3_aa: CASSSRGGFIVETQYF
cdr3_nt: TGTGCCAGCAGCAGTCGAGGGGGATTTATTGTAGAGACCCAGTACTTC

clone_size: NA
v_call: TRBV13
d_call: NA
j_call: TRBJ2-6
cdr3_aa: CASSFRAGRPTGANVLTF
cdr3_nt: TGTGCCAGCAGCTTTCGAGCAGGGCGCCCCACTGGGGCCAACGTCCTGACTTTC

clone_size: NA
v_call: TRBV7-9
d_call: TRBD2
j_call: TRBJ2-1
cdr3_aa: CASSQGLAGVRTYNEQFF
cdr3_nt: TGTGCCAGCAGCCAGGGACTAGCGGGAGTTAGAACCTACAATGAGCAGTTCTTC

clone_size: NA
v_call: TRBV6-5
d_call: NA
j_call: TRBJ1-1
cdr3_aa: CASSYFGDTEAFF
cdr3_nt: TGTGCCAGCAGTTACTTCGGGGACACTGAAGCTTTCTTT

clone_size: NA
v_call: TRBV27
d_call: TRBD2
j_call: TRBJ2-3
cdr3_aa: CASSQDGRLPDTQYF
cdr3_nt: TGTGCCAGCAGCCAAGACGGGAGGCTCCCAGATACGCAGTATTTT

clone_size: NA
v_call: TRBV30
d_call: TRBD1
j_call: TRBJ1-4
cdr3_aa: CAGPGSDRGHEKLFF
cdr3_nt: TGTGCCGGCCCCGGGTCTGACAGGGGGCATGAAAAACTGTTTTTT

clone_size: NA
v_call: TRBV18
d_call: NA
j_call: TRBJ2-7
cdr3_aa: CASSPGSSYEQYF
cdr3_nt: TGTGCCAGCTCACCAGGGAGCTCCTACGAGCAGTACTTC

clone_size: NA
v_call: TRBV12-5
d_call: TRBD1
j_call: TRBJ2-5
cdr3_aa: CARGKGAQRETQYF
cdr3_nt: TGTGCTAGAGGGAAGGGGGCGCAGCGGGAGACCCAGTACTTC

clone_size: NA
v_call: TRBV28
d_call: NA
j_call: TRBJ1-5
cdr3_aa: CASSLQAKPQHF
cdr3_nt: TGTGCCAGCAGTTTGCAAGCCAAGCCCCAGCATTTT

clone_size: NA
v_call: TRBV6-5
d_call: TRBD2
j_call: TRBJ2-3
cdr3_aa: CASSSLSGSFADTQYF
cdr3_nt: TGTGCCAGCAGTTCCCTTAGCGGGAGCTTCGCAGATACGCAGTATTTT

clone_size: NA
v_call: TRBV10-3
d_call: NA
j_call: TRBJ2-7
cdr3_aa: CAITRGGSYEQYF
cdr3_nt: TGTGCCATCACCCGAGGGGGCTCCTACGAGCAGTACTTC

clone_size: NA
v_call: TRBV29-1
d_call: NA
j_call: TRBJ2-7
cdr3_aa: CSVEDGLGDYEQYF
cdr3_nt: TGCAGCGTTGAAGATGGTCTAGGAGACTACGAGCAGTACTTC

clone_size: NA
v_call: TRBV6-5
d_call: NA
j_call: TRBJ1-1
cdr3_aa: CASRRPGTEAFF
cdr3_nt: TGTGCCAGCAGGAGACCGGGCACTGAAGCTTTCTTT

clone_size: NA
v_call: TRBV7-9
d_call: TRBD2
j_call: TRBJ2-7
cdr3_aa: CASSPAGGPYEQYF
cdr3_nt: TGTGCCAGCAGCCCGGCGGGAGGGCCTTACGAGCAGTACTTC

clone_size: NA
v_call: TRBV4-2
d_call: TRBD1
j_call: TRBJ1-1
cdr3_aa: CASSQVSGGGGIRNTEAFF
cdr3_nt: TGTGCCAGCAGCCAAGTTTCGGGAGGGGGCGGAATACGGAACACTGAAGCTTTCTTT

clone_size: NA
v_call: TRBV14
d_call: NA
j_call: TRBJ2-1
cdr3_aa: CASSQFIWTKNNEQFF
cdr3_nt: TGTGCCAGCAGCCAATTCATTTGGACTAAAAACAATGAGCAGTTCTTC

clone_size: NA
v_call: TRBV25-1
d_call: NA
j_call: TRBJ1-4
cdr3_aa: CASSDPGPQEEKLFF
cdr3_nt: TGTGCCAGCAGTGACCCCGGCCCCCAGGAAGAAAAACTGTTTTTT

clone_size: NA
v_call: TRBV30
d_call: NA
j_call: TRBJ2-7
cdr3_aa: CAWSSGEGRGEQYF
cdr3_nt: TGTGCCTGGAGTAGTGGCGAAGGACGGGGCGAGCAGTACTTC

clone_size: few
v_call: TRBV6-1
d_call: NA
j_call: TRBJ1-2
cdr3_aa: CASSRYGYTF
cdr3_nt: TGTGCCAGCAGTCGCTATGGCTACACCTTC

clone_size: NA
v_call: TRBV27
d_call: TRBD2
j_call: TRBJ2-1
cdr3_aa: CASSTLELAGEEQFF
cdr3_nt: TGTGCCAGCAGTACTTTGGAACTAGCGGGAGAAGAGCAGTTCTTC

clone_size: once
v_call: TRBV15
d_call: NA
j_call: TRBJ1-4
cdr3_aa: CATGTLRGEEKLFF
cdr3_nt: TGTGCCACCGGCACCCTGCGAGGAGAGGAAAAACTGTTTTTT

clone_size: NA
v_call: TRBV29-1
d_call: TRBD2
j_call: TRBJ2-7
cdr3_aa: CSVEYWGERGYEQYF
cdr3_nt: TGCAGCGTTGAATATTGGGGAGAGCGGGGCTACGAGCAGTACTTC

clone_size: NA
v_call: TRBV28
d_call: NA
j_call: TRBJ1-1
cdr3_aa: CASSSQGITEAFF
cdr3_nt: TGTGCCAGCAGTTCCCAGGGGATAACTGAAGCTTTCTTT

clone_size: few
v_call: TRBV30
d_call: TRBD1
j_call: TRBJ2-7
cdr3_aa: CAWSAGTGDYEQYF
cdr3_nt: TGTGCCTGGAGTGCGGGAACAGGGGACTACGAGCAGTACTTC

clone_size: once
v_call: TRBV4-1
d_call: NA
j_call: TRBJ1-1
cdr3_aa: CASSRPRDMNTEAFF
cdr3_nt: TGCGCCAGCAGCCGACCCAGAGACATGAACACTGAAGCTTTCTTT

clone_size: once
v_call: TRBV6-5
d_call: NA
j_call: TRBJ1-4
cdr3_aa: CASSFTTGTNEKLFF
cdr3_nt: TGTGCCAGCAGTTTTACGACAGGAACTAATGAAAAACTGTTTTTT

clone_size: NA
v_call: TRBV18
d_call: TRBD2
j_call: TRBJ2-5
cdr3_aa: CASSLAGGQETQYF
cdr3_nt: TGTGCCAGCTCACTAGCGGGAGGCCAAGAGACCCAGTACTTC

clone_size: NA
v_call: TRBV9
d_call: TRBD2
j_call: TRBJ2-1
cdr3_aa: CASSLGLAGGNEQFF
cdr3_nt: TGTGCCAGCAGCCTGGGACTAGCGGGAGGAAATGAGCAGTTCTTC

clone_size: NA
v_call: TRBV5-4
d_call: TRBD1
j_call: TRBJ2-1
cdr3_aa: CASSLGQGDLEQFF
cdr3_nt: TGTGCCAGCAGCTTGGGACAGGGGGATCTTGAGCAGTTCTTC

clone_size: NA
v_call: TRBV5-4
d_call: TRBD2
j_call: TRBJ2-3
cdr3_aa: CASSLRTSGTDTQYF
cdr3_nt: TGTGCCAGCAGCTTGAGGACTAGCGGCACAGATACGCAGTATTTT

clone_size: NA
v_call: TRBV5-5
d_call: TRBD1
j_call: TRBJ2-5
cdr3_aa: CASSNRDRTQETQYF
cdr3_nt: TGTGCCAGCAGTAACCGGGACAGAACCCAAGAGACCCAGTACTTC

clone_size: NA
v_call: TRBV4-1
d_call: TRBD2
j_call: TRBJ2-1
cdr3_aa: CASRKAGVLSEQFF
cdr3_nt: TGCGCCAGCAGAAAAGCGGGAGTCTTGAGTGAGCAGTTCTTC

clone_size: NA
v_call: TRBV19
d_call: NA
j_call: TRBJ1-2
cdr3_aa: CASSIVSGVGWDGYTF
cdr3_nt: TGTGCCAGTAGTATAGTGTCCGGGGTTGGATGGGATGGCTACACCTTC

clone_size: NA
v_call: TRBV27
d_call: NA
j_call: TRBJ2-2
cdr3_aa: CASTARLELSGELFF
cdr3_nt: TGTGCCAGCACTGCTAGACTGGAGTTGTCCGGGGAGCTGTTTTTT

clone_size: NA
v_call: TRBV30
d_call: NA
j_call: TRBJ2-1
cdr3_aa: CASSRGSLYNEQFF
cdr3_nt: TGTGCCTCGTCCCGGGGGAGCCTTTACAATGAGCAGTTCTTC

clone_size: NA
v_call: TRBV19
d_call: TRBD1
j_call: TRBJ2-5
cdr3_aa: CASSTTGGFETQYF
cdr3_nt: TGTGCCAGTAGTACAACAGGGGGCTTTGAGACCCAGTACTTC

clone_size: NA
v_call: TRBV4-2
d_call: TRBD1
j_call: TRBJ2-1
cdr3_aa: CASSPGQGAYNEQFF
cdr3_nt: TGTGCCAGCAGCCCCGGACAGGGGGCCTACAATGAGCAGTTCTTC